This T cell receptor (beta chain) was recovered during a study of shared clonotypes between healthy human individuals (dated by TCRdb to 2019 to 2021). Concerning the study at large: The cohort included three men and a couple of women between 18 and 49 years of age. Blood TCR repertoires of 5 or 6 healthy adults were deeply sequenced to estimate repertoire size and the extent of clonotype sharing between individuals. Between about 0.94 and 8.9 billion PBMCs per donor were obtained by leukapheresis. To increase sequencing depth and limit assay-specific biases, different laboratories used diverse techniques to prepare libraries and sequence TCR repertoires. Per donor, three plates each were used for CD4 naive and CD4 memory, two for CD8 naive, and one for CD8 memory. Overall study outcomes, separate from this receptor: Compared with non-shared clonotypes, the clonotypes found in all four sorted-subset donors had higher generation probabilities. Sampling was limited to blood, and TCR repertoires in tissue likely differ from TCR repertoires in blood. Approximately 5% of naive CD4, 3% to 4% of naive CD8, 2.3% of memory CD4, and about 0.4% of memory CD8 clonotypes were shared across several donors. Estimated clonotype richness was generally larger for naive than for memory subsets. Even with the large sequencing depth, rarefaction of the sorted-subset datasets indicated that sequencing was incomplete. Pairwise subsampling led to the expectation that sequencing depth would affect the degree of clonotype sharing among donors. Because the study included only a small number of donors, the genetic and exposure-history diversity represented was limited.

CD8 naive samples consisted of CD45RO-negative cells that were positively selected for CCR7, yielding a CD45RA+CCR7+ population without TemRA cells. The donors were healthy, HIV-negative adults with no recently reported acute infections or vaccinations. Every donor was a Caucasian adult residing in Nashville, Tennessee, USA. Blood was obtained by leukapheresis, after which PBMCs were separated by Ficoll-Histopaque density gradient centrifugation and cryopreserved in liquid nitrogen vapor phase. Purity and quantity of every magnetically sorted T cell population were checked by analytical flow cytometry. From each sorted fraction, genomic DNA was isolated and quantified by UV absorbance on a Nanodrop 2000c. Using the deep immunoSEQ assay, TCR CDR3 regions were amplified from genomic DNA by multiplex PCR. Extracted genomic DNA from each cell subset was spread evenly across all wells of several immunoSEQ 96-well plates, with each plate serving as a replicate. Each replicate PCR for sorted subsets received approximately 220 ng genomic DNA, equal to roughly 29,000 T cell genomes. The purified libraries were quantified using a Qubit 3.0 fluorometer, sized with a Bioanalyzer 2100, and then quantified again using the KAPA Library Quantification kit. Every immunoSEQ 96-well plate was sequenced on a separate single-read 150-cycle Illumina NextSeq 550 flow cell. In the original analysis: Because the immunoSEQ output included only junctional sequences and no quality scores, the filtering could not be the same as the filtering used for full-length reads. To assign V/J genes and CDR3, sequences were annotated using PyIR, a Python wrapper for IgBLAST v1.9, with IMGT germline references. Reads with weak V/J assignments (E-value above 1e-6), missing CDR3, stop codons, out-of-frame junctions, or ambiguous translated residues were removed. V3J clonotypes were defined as sequences sharing the same inferred V gene, J gene, and CDR3 amino acid sequence. The percentage overlap between two repertoires was calculated by dividing the number of shared unique clonotypes by the size of the smaller repertoire. Richness of each repertoire was evaluated using RTK rarefaction, the Chao1 estimator, and Recon v2.1 estimates of unobserved clonotypes. For all TCRbeta clonotypes obtained by the gDNA method from a few donors, generation probabilities were computed with OLGA. Sourced from immuneACCESS, this table was stored by TCRdb with only in-frame sequences that have V and J called. A share of the clones is absent; for the studies checked, an unresolved V gene accounts for under half, and the remainder has no known explanation. V and J calls and clone size are as listed in that table; D and trimming were resolved from the DNA. Recorded for this sample are about 700,000 clones; around 92% of them occurred a single time. Approximately 22% of the sample lies in the top ten.

V lost 5 bases and J lost 10 bases; the stretch between them is 18 bases long. Per the germline V gene (reference sequence), SEHNR is the CDR1 and FQNEAQ is the CDR2. Including the terminal cysteine and phenylalanine, the CDR3 comprises 14 residues. Only CDR3 DNA remains: 42 bases, in frame from the first base. As concerns this clone: Its antigen has not been determined. One base away there is no much larger clone; base qualities are not given.

The chain was built from TRBV7-9 and TRBJ1-5; the D segment could be TRBD1, given 5 matching bases. The sequence was collected from a man aged 30-40 years in good health. The sample was naive CD8+ T cells sorted from blood. The cell subset or site label, as the study defines it: CD45RA+CCR7+. The CDR3 corresponds to CASSPAGRVIPQHF. The sequence in DNA is TGTGCCAGCAGCCCAGCAGGGCGGGTAATACCCCAGCATTTT.